This T cell receptor (beta chain) was sequenced for a study of CD8+ T cells in alopecia areata. Study at large: Patients took tofacitinib for 6 to 18 months, followed by 6 drug-free months.

About this clone: Its antigen remains unknown.

In each case, RNA was isolated and then reverse transcribed into cDNA as the sequencing template. TCRdb's table, derived via immunoSEQ multiplex PCR, lists solely in-frame clones and lacks some. The table lists under 350,000 clones, 58% of them singletons, with about 1.7% in the top ten. Treatment of the sample: oral pan-JAK inhibitor, 5-10 mg twice daily. The V end lost 0 bases, the J end lost 1 base, and 9 bases lay between the germline ends. This CDR3 has 15 amino acids. Germline CDR1 is MGHRA and CDR2 is YSYEKL. Findings and limits, study-wide: Alopecia totalis/universalis scalp especially showed more expanded CD8+ clones than normal scalp. Alphabeta T cells residing in normal skin are also sequenced in scalp samples. Among patients, TCR sharing was less clear than in mice, a difference possibly due in part to HLA diversity in the patient population.

This receptor was obtained from a human donor with alopecia areata. This specimen was CD4+ T cells sorted from blood, taken at week 24, from a patient treated with tofacitinib. The V call is TRBV4-1, the J call TRBJ1-1; D is undetermined. In DNA, the CDR3 is TGCGCCAGCAGCCAAGATTCGCGGCAGAACACTGAAGCTTTCTTT. Its protein product is CASSQDSRQNTEAFF.